The rows below give T cell receptor beta chains drawn from one sample of a study of breast tumors, draining lymph nodes, adjacent tissues. TCRdb processed the multiplex PCR reads anew with MiXCR; each CDR3 protein has one entry. The sample contains about 180,000 distinct CDR3 sequences, approximately 30% of which appear only once. The sequencing sample was made of axillary lymph node tissue. The receptors here all came from a female donor with breast cancer. Some clones in this sample may be carry-over from other donors' samples. Each CDR3 is given with its conserved first and last residue. The D gene is left open where the match is weak. Only some rows state a clone size, as once, few, many or a class for expanded clones.

j_call	v_call	clone_size	d_call	cdr3_aa	cdr3_nt
TRBJ2-7	TRBV18	many	TRBD2	CASSPPAGGFSYEQYF	TGTGCCAGCTCACCACCGGCGGGGGGGTTCTCCTACGAGCAGTACTTC
TRBJ2-3	TRBV20-1	.	TRBD2	CSARELTGGSTDTQYF	TGCAGTGCTAGAGAGTTAACGGGAGGAAGCACAGATACGCAGTATTTT
TRBJ2-7	TRBV5-8	few	.	CASSLFQGPAYEQYF	TGTGCCAGCAGCTTGTTCCAGGGCCCGGCCTACGAGCAGTACTTC
TRBJ2-2	TRBV4-2	.	TRBD2	CASSQGLAGGLTGELFF	TGTGCCAGCAGCCAAGGGCTAGCGGGGGGGCTCACCGGGGAGCTGTTTTTT
TRBJ2-7	TRBV9	.	TRBD1	CASSRDRGKGDEQYF	TGTGCCAGCAGCCGGGACAGGGGGAAAGGTGACGAGCAGTACTTC
TRBJ1-1	TRBV6-1	.	.	CASSEVYGVPSEAFF	TGTGCCAGCAGTGAAGTGTACGGGGTTCCATCCGAAGCTTTCTTT
TRBJ2-7	TRBV6-6	many	.	CASKDSSQSSYEQYF	TGTGCCAGTAAAGATTCCAGCCAAAGCTCCTACGAGCAGTACTTC
TRBJ2-5	TRBV10-2	many	TRBD1	CASSRGQGQETQYF	TGCGCCAGCAGCCGGGGACAGGGGCAAGAGACCCAGTACTTC
TRBJ2-5	TRBV2	.	TRBD2	CASRTSGGTSLQETQYF	TGTGCCAGCAGGACTAGCGGAGGGACTAGCCTCCAAGAGACCCAGTACTTC
TRBJ2-3	TRBV6-2/TRBV6-3	few	TRBD2	CASRAGGLTDTQYF	TGTGCCAGCAGGGCGGGGGGACTCACAGATACGCAGTATTTT
TRBJ2-7	TRBV9	many	TRBD2	CASSLTSGSYEQYF	TGTGCCAGCAGCCTAACTAGCGGCTCCTACGAGCAGTACTTC
TRBJ1-3	TRBV6-5	many	.	CASSKQAEDTIYF	TGTGCCAGCAGTAAACAGGCCGAGGACACCATATATTTT
TRBJ1-5	TRBV27	once	TRBD1	CASSPWLRDRGIAQHF	TGTGCCAGCAGCCCATGGCTTCGGGACAGGGGGATTGCCCAGCATTTT
TRBJ2-7	TRBV7-8	many	.	CVSSSAQGPSYEQYF	TGTGTCAGCAGCTCCGCACAGGGCCCTTCCTACGAGCAGTACTTC
TRBJ2-3	TRBV20-1	many	TRBD1	CSARDSTGAITDTQYF	TGCAGTGCTAGAGATTCGACAGGGGCCATTACAGATACGCAGTATTTT
TRBJ1-6	TRBV12-3/TRBV12-4	many	.	CASRAGTYSPLHF	TGTGCCAGCAGAGCCGGGACCTATTCACCCCTCCACTTT
TRBJ1-5	TRBV2	many	.	CASSEFGEGRQPQHF	TGTGCCAGCAGTGAATTCGGGGAAGGACGCCAGCCCCAGCATTTT
TRBJ2-7	TRBV20-1	many	TRBD2	CSDSFGLAGEQYF	TGCAGTGATAGTTTCGGACTAGCTGGGGAGCAGTACTTC
TRBJ1-4	TRBV9	many	TRBD1	CASSYGQGHIENEKLFF	TGTGCCAGCAGCTACGGACAGGGCCATATTGAGAATGAAAAACTGTTTTTT
TRBJ2-7	TRBV19	many	TRBD1	CASSIDLDRGQQSYEQYF	TGTGCCAGTAGTATAGATCTGGACAGGGGGCAACAATCCTACGAGCAGTACTTC